Given below is one T cell receptor beta chain in context. It lacks a known antigen. Per-base qualities were not stored, and no clone one base away is much larger. Measured from the cysteine to the phenylalanine, the CDR3 is 14 residues long. The retained sequence is limited to the CDR3, 42 bases, with the frame set at the first base. The germline V gene yields SGHVS for CDR1 and FQNEAQ for CDR2. V was cut back by 1 base and J by 8 bases, leaving a gap of 11 bases between them. The data were obtained in a study of response to subunit inactivated influenza vaccine listed by TCRdb under 2018. Concerning the study at large: To follow how T cells responded to a trivalent subunit inactivated influenza vaccine, the researchers relied on deep quantitative profiling of the T cell receptor repertoire. Overall study results and their limits: According to the authors, only a limited number of new T cells may be recruited by each seasonal influenza vaccination.

The library was obtained by RT-PCR. The run used an Illumina HiSeq 2500. TCRdb handled the public reads itself, with Q25 trimming in fastp and clone calling in MiXCR, and kept productive beta chains. For every CDR3 protein sequence, its rows merge into one entry that carries the most common genes and DNA. Here the sample has 150,000 to 200,000 distinct CDR3 sequences; about an eighth occur a single time. The ten largest clones add up to 25% to 30% of the sample. These records were also assigned to another study, of T cells expressing NK-cell markers. The other study reports the following: 5'RACE template switching, by which a universal primer site and unique molecular identifiers were added, was used to make TCR beta cDNA libraries. TCR beta-chain repertoires were profiled in sorted CD3+CD56+NKG2C+, CD3+CD56+NKG2C- and CD3+CD56-NKG2C+ T-cell subsets from several donors. Among the eight sequenced donors, seven were HCMV-seropositive and one was HCMV-seronegative. To restrict sorting to alphabetaTCR-expressing T cells, an anti-gammadeltaTCR antibody was added in several experiments. For six donors, the dominant CD3+CD56+NKG2C+ clonotypes were among the top 10 CD8+ clonotypes and accounted for roughly 1.0-8% of CD8+ T cells. Those dominant clonotypes were again the most abundant among CD3+CD56-NKG2C+ cells in a few donors, at about 28.3-60.1%. Whether the expanded NKG2C-expressing T cell clones were specific for HCMV antigens was left unclear. The study sequenced eight donors, all healthy volunteers chosen at random: three men and five women. HCMV serostatus was determined by detecting HCMV-specific IgG in serum with a commercial ELISA kit. Peripheral blood mononuclear cells were isolated from blood by Ficoll density gradient centrifugation. Magnetic immunoseparation with Miltenyi isolation kits was used to isolate CD4+ and CD8+ T cells from PBMC. cDNA synthesis was primed from the TCR beta constant segment and was followed by two successive PCR amplification steps. Libraries were sequenced as 2 x 150 bp reads on Illumina HiSeq 2000/2500, MiSeq or NextSeq. MIGEC was used to demultiplex reads and group the reads by UMI, and MiTCR was used to assemble and quantify clonotypes. To remove erroneous sequences, TCR cDNA sequences were retained only when supported by two or more reads. The tcR package was used for downstream repertoire analysis, and clonotypes were matched across fractions by CDR3 nucleotide sequence plus V segment. Antigen specificity was annotated against VDJdb with VDJmatch, allowing one amino acid substitution in CDR3.

The sequenced sample was CD8+ T cells sorted from PBMCs, obtained roughly 12 days after vaccination. Rearrangement joined TRBV7-8 to TRBJ1-4, with no confident D gene call. This receptor was obtained from a man between 50 and 59 years old who received an inactivated influenza vaccine. Donor details come from another sample of the same person, matched by shared clones. Here the CDR3 is given as CASSLEVFSEKLFF. The DNA reads as follows: TGTGCCAGCAGCTTAGAAGTCTTCTCCGAAAAACTGTTTTTT.